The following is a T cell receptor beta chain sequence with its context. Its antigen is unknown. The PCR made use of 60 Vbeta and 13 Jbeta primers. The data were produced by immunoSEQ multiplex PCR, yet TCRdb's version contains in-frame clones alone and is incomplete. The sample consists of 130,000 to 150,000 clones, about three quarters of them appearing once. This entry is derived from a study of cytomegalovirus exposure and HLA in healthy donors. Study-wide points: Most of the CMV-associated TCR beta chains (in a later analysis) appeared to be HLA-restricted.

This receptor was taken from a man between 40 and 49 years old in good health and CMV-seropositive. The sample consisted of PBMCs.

The CDR3 region is CASSQGWTSGDTQYF. Here the CDR3 DNA reads TGCGCCAGCAGCCAAGGATGGACTAGCGGAGATACGCAGTATTTT. The J gene is TRBJ2-3, the V gene TRBV4-3; 10 bases map to TRBD2. CDR3 length: 15 residues. V trimming: 1 base; J trimming: 5 bases; junction bases outside the gene matches: 3. Germline V gives CDR1 LGHNA, CDR2 YSLEER.